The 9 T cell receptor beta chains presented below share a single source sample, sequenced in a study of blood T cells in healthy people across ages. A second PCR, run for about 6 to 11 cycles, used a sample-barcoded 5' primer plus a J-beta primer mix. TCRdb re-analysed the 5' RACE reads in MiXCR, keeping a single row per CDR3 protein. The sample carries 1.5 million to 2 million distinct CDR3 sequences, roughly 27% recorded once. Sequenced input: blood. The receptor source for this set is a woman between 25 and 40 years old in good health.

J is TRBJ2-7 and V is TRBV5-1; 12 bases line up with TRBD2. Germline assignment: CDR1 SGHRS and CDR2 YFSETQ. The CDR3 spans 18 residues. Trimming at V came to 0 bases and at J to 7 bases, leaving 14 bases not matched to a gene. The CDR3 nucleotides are TGCGCCAGCAGCTTGGCCACTAGCGGGGGGCCAACCGCTACGGAGCAGTACTTC. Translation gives CASSLATSGGPTATEQYF.

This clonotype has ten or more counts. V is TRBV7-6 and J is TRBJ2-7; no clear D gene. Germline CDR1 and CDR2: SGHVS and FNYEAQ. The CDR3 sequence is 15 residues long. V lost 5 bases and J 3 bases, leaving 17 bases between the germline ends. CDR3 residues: CASSQLADMVYEQYF. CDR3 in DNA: TGTGCCAGCAGCCAATTAGCCGATATGGTCTACGAGCAGTACTTC.

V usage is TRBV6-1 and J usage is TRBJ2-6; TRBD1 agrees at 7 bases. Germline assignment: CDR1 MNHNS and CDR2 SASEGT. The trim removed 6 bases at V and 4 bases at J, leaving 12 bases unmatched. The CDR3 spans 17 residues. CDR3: CASSLTGVRKGANVLTF. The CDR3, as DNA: TGTGCCAGCAGCCTAACAGGGGTCCGCAAAGGGGCCAACGTCCTGACTTTC.

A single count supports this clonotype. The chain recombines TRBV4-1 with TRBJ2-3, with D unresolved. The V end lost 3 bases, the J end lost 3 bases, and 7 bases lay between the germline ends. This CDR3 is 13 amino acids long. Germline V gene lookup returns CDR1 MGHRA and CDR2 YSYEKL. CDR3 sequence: CASSHPETDTQYF. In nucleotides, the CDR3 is TGCGCCAGCAGCCACCCCGAGACAGATACGCAGTATTTT.

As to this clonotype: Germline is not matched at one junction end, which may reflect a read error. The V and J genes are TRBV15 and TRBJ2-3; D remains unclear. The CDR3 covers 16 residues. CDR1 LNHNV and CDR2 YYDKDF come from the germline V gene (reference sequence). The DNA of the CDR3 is TGTGCCACCAGCAGAGTAGGCGGTGACGGCACTGATACGCAGTATTTT. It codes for CATSRVGGDGTDTQYF.

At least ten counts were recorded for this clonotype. Written as DNA, the CDR3 is TGCAGCATCGAAACCGGGACAGTCAATTCACCCCTCCACTTT. Encoded protein: CSIETGTVNSPLHF. The rearrangement uses TRBV29-1 and TRBJ1-6, with 7 bases aligning to TRBD1. J lost 7 bases, V lost 8 bases, and 11 bases had no gene match. CDR1 and CDR2 (germline): SQVTM, ANQGSEA. The CDR3 spans 14 residues.

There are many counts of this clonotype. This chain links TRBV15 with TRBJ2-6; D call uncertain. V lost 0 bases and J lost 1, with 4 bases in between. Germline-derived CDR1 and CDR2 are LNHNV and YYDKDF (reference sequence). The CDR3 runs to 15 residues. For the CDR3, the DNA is TGTGCCACCAGCAGAGATGGGTCTGGGGCCAACGTCCTGACTTTC. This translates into CATSRDGSGANVLTF. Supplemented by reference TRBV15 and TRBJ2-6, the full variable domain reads DAMVIQNPRYQVTQFGKPVTLSCSQTLNHNVMYWYQQKSSQAPKLLFHYYDKDFNNEADTPDNFQSRRPNTSFCFLDIRSPGLGDTAMYLCATSRDGSGANVLTFGAGSRLTVL.

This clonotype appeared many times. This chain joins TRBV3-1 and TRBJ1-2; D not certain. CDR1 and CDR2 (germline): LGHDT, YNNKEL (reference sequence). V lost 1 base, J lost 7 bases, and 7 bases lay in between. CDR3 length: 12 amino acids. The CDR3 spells CASSQGPGGYTF. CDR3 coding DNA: TGTGCCAGCAGCCAAGGGCCCGGTGGCTACACCTTC.

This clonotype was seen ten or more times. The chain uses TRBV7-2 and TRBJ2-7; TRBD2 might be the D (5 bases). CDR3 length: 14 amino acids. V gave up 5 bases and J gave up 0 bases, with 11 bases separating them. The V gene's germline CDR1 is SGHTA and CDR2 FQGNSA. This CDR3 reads CASSQSGPSYEQYF. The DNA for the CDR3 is TGTGCCAGCAGCCAAAGCGGCCCCTCCTACGAGCAGTACTTC. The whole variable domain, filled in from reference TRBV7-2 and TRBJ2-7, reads GAGVSQSPSNKVTEKGKDVELRCDPISGHTALYWYRQSLGQGLEFLIYFQGNSAPDKSGLPSDRFSAERTGGSVSTLTIQRTQQEDSAVYLCASSQSGPSYEQYFGPGTRLTVT.